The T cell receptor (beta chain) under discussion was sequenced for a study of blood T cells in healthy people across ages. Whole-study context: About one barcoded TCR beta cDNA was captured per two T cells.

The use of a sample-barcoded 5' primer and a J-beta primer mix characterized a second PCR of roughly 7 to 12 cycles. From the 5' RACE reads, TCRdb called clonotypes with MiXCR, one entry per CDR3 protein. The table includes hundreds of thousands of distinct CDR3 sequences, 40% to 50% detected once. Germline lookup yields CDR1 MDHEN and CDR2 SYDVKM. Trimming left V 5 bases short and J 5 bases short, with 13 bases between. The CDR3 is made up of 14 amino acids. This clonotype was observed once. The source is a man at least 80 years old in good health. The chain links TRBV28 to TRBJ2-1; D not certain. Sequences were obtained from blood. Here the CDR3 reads CASSILGPHNEQFF. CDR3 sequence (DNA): TGTGCCAGCAGTATCCTAGGGCCGCACAATGAGCAGTTCTTC.